This record covers a single T cell receptor beta chain. It has no known antigen specificity. Per-base quality was not reported, and no clone a single base away is much larger than it. Counted from cysteine to phenylalanine, this CDR3 has 14 amino acids. Only CDR3 DNA is held: 42 bases, read in frame from base 1. CDR1 SGHDT and CDR2 YYEEEE were looked up in the germline V gene. Clipping removes 1 base from V and 12 bases from J, with 8 as the unmatched junction base count. This record belongs to a study of CD8 T cells in Susac syndrome (dated by TCRdb to the late 2010s). About the full investigation: Among the sequenced Susac syndrome patients, about six had clinically active disease and under ten were in clinical remission. Whether CD8+ T cell activation and differentiation in Susac syndrome was antigen driven was tested using repertoire sequencing. At the time of blood withdrawal, Susac syndrome patients were either therapy-naive, taking corticosteroids (with some also receiving IVIg), or on IVIg alone.

RNA was extracted using the RNeasy kit, and roughly 0.5 to 1 ug of the RNA was reverse transcribed with random hexamers. The immunoSEQ multiplex PCR assay, covering 54 Vbeta and 13 Jbeta segments, was used to amplify TCR beta CDR3 regions. PCR amplification bias was corrected by using a synthetic template baseline for primer optimization and computational correction. Concerning the study's data processing: Only productive sequences were kept, with reads annotated to V, D and J genes according to IMGT and analyzed in immunoSEQ Analyzer. To calculate clonality, Shannon entropy was normalized by log2 of the number of productive unique sequences and then subtracted from one. For each patient and control, public and private clones were evaluated among the 100 most prevalent clones. Clones were defined as Susac-specific when absent from the healthy and MS cohorts, from about 970 published viral clones and from other ImmuneACCESS disease sequences. The raw public data were reprocessed by TCRdb itself: fastp quality trimming at Q25, MiXCR clonotype calling, in-frame beta chains only. Entries are consolidated by CDR3 protein sequence, retaining the most common genes and DNA. TCRdb, rather than the study authors, made the V and J calls. The sample yields about 150,000 distinct CDR3 sequences; approximately 96% were counted once. About 0.08% of the sample goes to the ten largest clones.

Broader findings and caveats from the paper: No clonal expansion was detected in the CD4+ T cell repertoire of Susac syndrome patients. The study acknowledged that relatively few individuals were included in the TCR sequencing and HLA analysis.

Peripheral blood CD8+ and CD4+ T cells from healthy donors, Susac syndrome patients and multiple sclerosis patients were profiled by high-throughput TCR beta sequencing. Susac syndrome patients met recently defined diagnostic criteria for definite or probable disease. Bulk CD8+ and CD4+ T cells were purified by magnetic negative isolation, whereas CD8+ TEMRA cells were enriched by FACS. Blood was drawn into EDTA tubes, processed within 24 hours, and PBMCs were isolated by density gradient centrifugation. PBMCs destined for TCR sequencing were cryopreserved in liquid nitrogen and later thawed in a 37 °C water bath. The sorted or isolated CD4+, CD8+ and CD8+ TEMRA cells had a purity of 90% or higher.

The clonotype was recovered from a human donor with Susac syndrome. The sequencing sample was made of CD4+ T cells from PBMCs. Rearrangement joined TRBV5-6 to TRBJ1-4, with TRBD1 matching 8 junction bases. The DNA sequence is as follows: TGTGCCAGCAGCTTGTATGGACAGGGTGGACAACTGTTTTTT. It translates as CASSLYGQGGQLFF.